This T cell receptor beta chain was recovered during a study of T-cell memory formation after mild COVID-19. Overall study context: Each donor largely had its own TCR clusters. Regarding the study as a whole: Memory cells collected pre-infection included some clones that later responded, suggesting cross-reactive memory joined.

Germline lookup yields CDR1 SGHAT and CDR2 FQNNGV. The J segment lost 7 bases and the V segment lost 0 bases, leaving 0 bases of the junction unmatched. The CDR3 is 12 residues long. About this clonotype itself: Antigen unknown.

cDNA libraries for TCR alpha and TCR beta, carrying sample barcodes and UMIs, came from 5'RACE with constant-segment primers. Each CDR3 protein is one row after TCRdb ran MiXCR on the 5' RACE reads. Seen here are about 360,000 distinct CDR3 sequences, over 13% observed once, and the top ten hold 22%. This TCR derives from a man aged 18 to 35 who had mild COVID-19 (a few samples of this study predate the infection). Cell type and time point are not known. The rearrangement links TRBV11-2 to TRBJ2-7; 7 nucleotides align to TRBD2. The sequenced material came from PBMCs or a T cell subset sorted from them (not recorded which). For the CDR3, the DNA is TGTGCCAGCAGCTTAGAAGCGGGGGAGCAGTACTTC. Translating gives CASSLEAGEQYF.